Below are 18 T cell receptor beta chains sequenced from a single sample in a study of blood T cell repertoires in COVID-19. Sequencing used immunoSEQ multiplex PCR; TCRdb keeps in-frame clones, though not all of them. The sample yields about 260,000 clones, 85% to 90% seen once. Sequencing was done on a sample of PBMCs or T cells enriched from blood (not recorded which). Receptor source: a man aged 45 to 65 who had been exposed to COVID-19.

This chain connects TRBV7-3 to TRBJ1-2; 8 bases fit TRBD1. This CDR3 region has 12 residues. Germline CDR1 SGHTA, CDR2 FQGTGA. Germline trimming cut 5 bases from V and 8 bases from J; bases unmatched to any gene: 4. The DNA for the CDR3 is TGTGCCAGCAGCCAACAGGGGGAAGGCTACACCTTC. Its protein is CASSQQGEGYTF.

About this clone itself: Within the sample, other DNA sequences also encode this same CDR3. The chain links TRBV11-2 to TRBJ1-2; D not resolved. Germline V gene lookup returns CDR1 SGHAT and CDR2 FQNNGV. The V end was cut by 5 bases, the J end by 2 bases, with 9 bases between. The CDR3 extends over 13 amino acids. CDR3 sequence: CASSLGGNYGYTF. Here the CDR3 DNA reads TGTGCCAGCAGCCTAGGCGGGAACTATGGCTACACCTTC. Full variable domain (remainder filled in from reference TRBV11-2 and TRBJ1-2): EAGVAQSPRYKIIEKRQSVAFWCNPISGHATLYWYQQILGQGPKLLIQFQNNGVVDDSQLPKDRFSAERLKGVDSTLKIQPAKLEDSAVYLCASSLGGNYGYTFGSGTRLTVV.

The chain employs TRBV7-2 and TRBJ1-2; 8 positions match TRBD1. Trimming removed 5 bases from V and 10 bases from J; junction bases left unmatched: 12. CDR1 and CDR2 from the germline V gene are SGHTA and FQGNSA. CDR3 length: 14 residues. The CDR3 protein is CASSTTRDRLVYTF. The CDR3 DNA is TGTGCCAGCAGCACAACCCGGGACAGGCTTGTCTACACCTTC.

The chain employs TRBV2 and TRBJ2-3; 8 bases line up with TRBD1. Trimming took 4 bases from V and 2 from J; bases not matched to a gene: 2. The CDR3 spans 14 residues. Germline V CDR1 and CDR2: SNHLY, FYNNEI. The CDR3 reads CASSGQGNTDTQYF. The CDR3 DNA reads TGTGCCAGCAGTGGACAGGGGAACACAGATACGCAGTATTTT.

This chain connects TRBV7-3 to TRBJ2-1, with TRBD1 as a possible D gene (6 bases). The CDR3 has 13 amino acids. V dropped 4 bases and J dropped 6 bases, with 10 bases sitting between them. Germline lookup yields CDR1 SGHTA and CDR2 FQGTGA. The CDR3 DNA is TGTGCCAGCAGCTCCAGGGGAACCAATGAGCAGTTCTTC. It is translated as CASSSRGTNEQFF.

This clone was seen more than once but under ten times. In nucleotides, the CDR3 is TGTGCCAGCAGTTCCTCCGGGACAGCCGGGGGGCCCCAGCATTTT. Protein sequence: CASSSSGTAGGPQHF. The J gene is TRBJ1-5, the V gene TRBV27; 7 bases match TRBD1. This CDR3 has 15 residues. V gave up 4 bases and J gave up 9 bases; unmatched junction bases: 12. CDR1 is MNHEY and CDR2 is SMNVEV in the germline V gene (reference sequence).

V gene TRBV28 combines with J gene TRBJ1-2, with a weak D call TRBD1 (5 bases). Germline values: CDR1 MDHEN, CDR2 SYDVKM. The ends were cut back, 3 bases at V and 6 bases at J, with 11 bases in the middle. The CDR3 contains 13 residues. CDR3 loop: CASSFSGMNGYTF. CDR3 in DNA: TGTGCCAGCAGTTTCTCAGGGATGAATGGCTACACCTTC.

The V and J genes are TRBV10-1 and TRBJ2-1; TRBD2 aligns across 13 bases. The CDR3 is 20 residues long. Per germline, CDR1 WNHNN and CDR2 SYGVQD (reference sequence). V was pared by 0 bases and J by 0 bases, with 8 bases of the junction left unmatched. Here the CDR3 DNA reads TGCGCCAGCAGTGAGTCGTTGGGACTAGCGGGGCCGAGCTCCTACAATGAGCAGTTCTTC. Protein sequence: CASSESLGLAGPSSYNEQFF.

The CDR3 protein is CSVVGEYWGGTDTQYF. The CDR3 DNA reads as TGCAGCGTTGTAGGGGAGTACTGGGGGGGCACAGATACGCAGTATTTT. The V call is TRBV29-1, the J call TRBJ2-3; D may be TRBD2 (6 bases). Trimming took off 4 bases at V and 1 base at J, with 18 bases between the two ends. The V gene's germline CDR1 is SQVTM and CDR2 ANQGSEA. This CDR3 is 16 amino acids long.

The chain joins TRBV28 to TRBJ2-7, with TRBD2 identical over 9 bases. The CDR3 consists of 14 residues. J gave up 0 bases and V 6 bases, and 3 bases lay outside the gene matches. Per the germline V gene, CDR1 is MDHEN and CDR2 is SYDVKM. CDR3: CASSRSGSSYEQYV. CDR3 sequence (DNA): TGTGCCAGCAGCCGTAGCGGGAGCTCCTACGAGCAGTACGTC.

This sequence joins TRBV9 and TRBJ1-5, with no clear D. CDR1 is SGDLS, CDR2 YYNGEE, per germline. V was trimmed by 0 bases and J by 7 bases, leaving 14 bases between them. The CDR3 covers 15 residues. This CDR3 reads CASSVGVGGAQPQHF. CDR3 sequence (DNA): TGTGCCAGCAGCGTAGGGGTGGGAGGCGCGCAGCCCCAGCATTTT.

This chain links TRBV6-5 with TRBJ1-1; 8 nucleotides agree with TRBD1. Per the germline V gene, CDR1 is MNHEY and CDR2 is SVGAGI. CDR3 length equals 11 residues. Germline trimming cut 7 bases from V and 11 bases from J; bases unmatched to any gene: 6. The CDR3 here is CASNQGAGAFF. The CDR3 DNA sequence: TGTGCCAGCAATCAGGGGGCTGGGGCTTTCTTT.

A few counts support this clone. The genes are TRBV7-2 and TRBJ2-7; TRBD1 aligns across 9 bases. Trimming cost V 3 bases and J 3 bases; bases outside gene matches: 6. The CDR3 is 15 amino acids. Per the germline V gene, CDR1 is SGHTA and CDR2 is FQGNSA. The CDR3 reads CASSFPGTGIYEQYF. The CDR3 DNA reads as TGTGCCAGCAGCTTTCCCGGGACAGGGATCTACGAGCAGTACTTC.

The count of this clone is one. This chain connects TRBV6-4 to TRBJ1-1, with 8 bases lining up with TRBD1. V lost 0 bases and J lost 0; bases outside the gene matches: 3. Germline CDR1 is MRHNA and CDR2 is SNTAGT. The CDR3 consists of 16 residues. The CDR3 is CASSDSQGDMNTEAFF. The CDR3 DNA sequence: TGTGCCAGCAGTGACTCACAGGGGGACATGAACACTGAAGCTTTCTTT.

V usage is TRBV6-5 and J usage is TRBJ1-1; D not resolved. The length of the CDR3 is 12 residues. Germline loops: CDR1 MNHEY, CDR2 SVGAGI. Trimming cost V 2 bases and J 5 bases, with 6 bases left between them. The CDR3 loop reads CASSYGRTEAFF. The CDR3 nucleotides read TGTGCCAGCAGTTACGGGAGGACTGAAGCTTTCTTT.

This chain connects TRBV28 to TRBJ1-5; D not certain. Trimming shortened V by 4 bases and J by 0 bases, and 10 bases separated the two germline ends. The CDR3 is made up of 15 amino acids. The germline V gene encodes CDR1 MDHEN and CDR2 SYDVKM. The CDR3 nucleotides read TGTGCCAGCAGTTCCCCCCCCAGTAGCAATCAGCCCCAGCATTTT. Amino acids: CASSSPPSSNQPQHF.

V usage is TRBV5-4 and J usage is TRBJ1-2; 9 positions match TRBD1. The CDR3 contains 13 residues. J gave up 4 bases and V 4 bases, and 2 bases lay outside the gene matches. The germline V gene encodes CDR1 SGHNT and CDR2 YYREEE (reference sequence). In nucleotides, the CDR3 is TGTGCCAGCAGCACAGGGGGCGCCTATGGCTACACCTTC. Encoded protein: CASSTGGAYGYTF.

The chain recombines TRBV7-9 with TRBJ1-4; D perhaps matches TRBD1 (5 bases). V was trimmed by 2 bases and J by 4 bases, leaving 8 bases between them. This CDR3 comprises 14 residues. The germline CDR1 and CDR2 sequences are SEHNR and FQNEAQ (reference sequence). CDR3 amino acids: CASSLTGFNEKLFF. CDR3 in DNA: TGTGCCAGCAGCTTAACAGGCTTTAATGAAAAACTGTTTTTT.